Listed here are 32 T cell receptor beta chains from one sample, sequenced in a study of T-cell memory formation after mild COVID-19. One entry per CDR3 protein, called by TCRdb with MiXCR from the 5' RACE reads. The sample includes about 350,000 distinct CDR3 sequences, roughly 15% seen only once; the top ten take about 20%. The sequencing input was PBMCs or a T cell subset sorted from them (not recorded which). Receptors originate from a young man who had mild COVID-19 (a few samples of this study predate the infection). Cell type and time point are not known.

This clonotype is a singleton in its sample. This chain uses TRBV5-1 with TRBJ2-1; TRBD1 aligns across 7 bases. Germline V gene sequence: CDR1 SGHRS, CDR2 YFSETQ. This CDR3 spans 17 amino acids. Trimming took 1 base from V and 2 from J; bases not matched to a gene: 9. The CDR3 region has the DNA TGCGCCAGCAGCTTGAACAGGGGTGACACTGCCTACAATGAGCAGTTCTTC. It specifies CASSLNRGDTAYNEQFF.

This clonotype was detected only a few times. This chain connects TRBV20-1 to TRBJ1-3; D is unresolved. This CDR3 spans 13 amino acids. Germline V CDR1 and CDR2: DFQATT, SNEGSKA (reference sequence). Between the trimmed V and J ends, which lost 4 bases and 0 bases, there was a span of 7 bases. The CDR3 DNA sequence: TGCAGTGCTACCCCCGGCTCTGGAAACACCATATATTTT. Its protein product is CSATPGSGNTIYF.

This clonotype was observed a handful of times. This chain uses TRBV7-9 with TRBJ2-2; TRBD2 might be the D (5 bases). This CDR3 has 16 residues. V was shortened by 4 bases and J by 2 bases, with 14 bases between the two germline ends. In germline, CDR1 is SEHNR, CDR2 FQNEAQ (reference sequence). CDR3 loop: CASSSGNMGNTGELFF. The CDR3 DNA is TGTGCCAGCAGCTCCGGGAATATGGGCAACACCGGGGAGCTGTTTTTT.

This clonotype was counted a few times. V usage is TRBV5-1 and J usage is TRBJ1-2; no definite D call. V was cut by 4 bases and J by 6 bases, with 10 bases left in between. The CDR3 spans 12 residues. Per the germline V gene, CDR1 is SGHRS and CDR2 is YFSETQ. CDR3 sequence: CASSLNTNGYTF. Written as DNA, the CDR3 is TGCGCCAGCAGCCTAAATACTAATGGCTACACCTTC.

This clonotype was detected a few times. The chain couples TRBV15 to TRBJ2-6; 12 bases map to TRBD1. This CDR3 region has 18 residues. Germline V lookup: CDR1 LNHNV, CDR2 YYDKDF (reference sequence). The junction had 3 bases not matched to a gene; V was cut back by 0 bases and J by 3 bases. CDR3 in amino acids: CATSREGQGAYGANVLTF. For the CDR3, the DNA is TGTGCCACCAGCAGAGAGGGACAGGGGGCATATGGGGCCAACGTCCTGACTTTC.

The genes are TRBV30 and TRBJ1-1; no clear D gene. V dropped 2 bases and J dropped 7 bases, with 8 bases sitting between them. Germline V gene sequence: CDR1 GTSNPN, CDR2 SVGIG (reference sequence). The CDR3 has 11 residues. The CDR3 is CAWSRRHEAFF. Written as DNA, the CDR3 is TGTGCCTGGAGTCGTCGGCATGAAGCTTTCTTT.

This clonotype appeared a few times. This chain uses TRBV10-2 with TRBJ1-4; the match to TRBD1 covers 7 bases. The V gene's germline CDR1 is WSHSY and CDR2 SAAADI. The V and J ends lost 6 bases and 8 bases, in that order; junction bases with no gene match: 6. There are 13 residues in the CDR3. The CDR3, as DNA: TGCGCCAGCAGAGACAGGGTCGGCGAAAAACTGTTTTTT. Translated, it gives CASRDRVGEKLFF.

This clonotype came up a few times. J is TRBJ1-6 and V is TRBV18; tentative D call: TRBD1 (5 bases). Trimming removed 2 bases from V and 8 bases from J, with 10 bases in between. Germline CDR1 KGHSH, CDR2 LQKENI. The CDR3 runs to 14 residues. In DNA form, the CDR3 reads TGTGCCAGCTCACCAGCGGGGGGGGATTCACCCCTCCACTTT. Translation gives CASSPAGGDSPLHF. The variable domain in full, with the rest retrieved from reference TRBV18 and TRBJ1-6, is NAGVMQNPRHLVRRRGQEARLRCSPMKGHSHVYWYRQLPEEGLKFMVYLQKENIIDESGMPKERFSAEFPKEGPSILRIQQVVRGDSAAYFCASSPAGGDSPLHFGNGTRLTVT.

This clonotype was found many times. V is TRBV7-8 and J is TRBJ2-6; D unclear. V lost 8 bases and J 0 bases, leaving 8 bases between the germline ends. This CDR3 spans 14 amino acids. Germline lookup yields CDR1 SGHVS and CDR2 FQNEAQ. The CDR3 is CASLTSSGANVLTF. The CDR3 bases are TGTGCCAGCCTAACCTCCTCTGGGGCCAACGTCCTGACTTTC. Variable domain in full (rest from reference TRBV7-8 and TRBJ2-6): GAGVSQSPRYKVAKRGQDVALRCDPISGHVSLFWYQQALGQGPEFLTYFQNEAQLDKSGLPSDRFFAERPEGSVSTLKIQRTQQEDSAVYLCASLTSSGANVLTFGAGSRLTVL.

This clonotype came up a few times. The genes are TRBV13 and TRBJ2-5; D gene ambiguous. Germline V CDR1 and CDR2: PRHDT, FYEKMQ (reference sequence). The CDR3 has 11 amino acids. The V end was cut by 5 bases, the J end by 7 bases, with 8 bases between. CDR3 in amino acids: CASSEHGTQYF. CDR3 nucleotides: TGTGCCAGCAGCGAGCATGGGACCCAGTACTTC.

This clonotype was seen a few times. The chain couples TRBV4-1 to TRBJ2-2; no definite D call. Trimming shortened V by 1 base and J by 2 bases, and 20 bases separated the two germline ends. The CDR3 extends over 19 amino acids. The germline V gene encodes CDR1 MGHRA and CDR2 YSYEKL. The CDR3 reads CASSQGGRPLLINTGELFF. The CDR3 region has the DNA TGCGCCAGCAGCCAAGGTGGCAGGCCACTACTGATAAACACCGGGGAGCTGTTTTTT.

In its sample, this clonotype was seen many times. This rearrangement joins TRBV20-1 to TRBJ1-6; 8 positions match TRBD1. Trimming cost V 6 bases and J 5 bases; bases outside gene matches: 9. Germline V gene sequence: CDR1 DFQATT, CDR2 SNEGSKA (reference sequence). This CDR3 is built from 15 residues. This CDR3 is CSASGQATNNSPLHF. The CDR3, as DNA: TGCAGTGCGTCGGGACAGGCCACCAATAATTCACCCCTCCACTTT.

V gene TRBV20-1 combines with J gene TRBJ1-2, with D uncertain. The CDR3 sequence is 11 residues long. V lost 6 bases and J 4 bases, leaving 9 bases between the germline ends. In germline, CDR1 is DFQATT, CDR2 SNEGSKA (reference sequence). The CDR3 reads CSASEIYGYTF. The CDR3 DNA follows: TGCAGTGCCTCAGAAATCTATGGCTACACCTTC.

The sample holds many counts of this clonotype. The chain recombines TRBV7-9 with TRBJ2-7; D perhaps matches TRBD1 (6 bases). The V and J ends lost 3 bases and 0 bases respectively, with 15 bases between them. CDR3 length: 16 residues. CDR1 and CDR2 (germline): SEHNR, FQNEAQ (reference sequence). This chain's CDR3 is CASSFSTGHRSYEQYV. CDR3 in DNA: TGTGCCAGCAGCTTTTCCACGGGACATCGCTCCTACGAGCAGTACGTC.

This clonotype has a count of ten or more. The J gene is TRBJ1-4, the V gene TRBV5-5, with D unclear. The germline V and J ends were trimmed by 7 bases and 0 bases, with 10 bases remaining between them. This CDR3 region has 14 residues. Per germline, CDR1 SGHKS and CDR2 YYEKEE (reference sequence). The CDR3 DNA reads as TGTGCCAGCTGCATGGAAGCAACTAATGAAAAACTGTTTTTT. Translation: CASCMEATNEKLFF. Variable domain in full (rest from reference TRBV5-5 and TRBJ1-4): DAGVTQSPTHLIKTRGQQVTLRCSPISGHKSVSWYQQVLGQGPQFIFQYYEKEERGRGNFPDRFSARQFPNYSSELNVNALLLGDSALYLCASCMEATNEKLFFGSGTQLSVL.

The chain uses TRBV7-2 and TRBJ1-4; D is possibly TRBD1 (5 bases). The germline V and J ends were trimmed by 1 base and 7 bases, with 13 bases remaining between them. CDR3 length: 15 residues. Germline values: CDR1 SGHTA, CDR2 FQGNSA. CDR3 in amino acids: CASSLVVRVGEKLFF. The CDR3 region has the DNA TGTGCCAGCAGCTTAGTGGTCAGGGTCGGTGAAAAACTGTTTTTT.

The V gene is TRBV10-3, the J gene TRBJ2-3, with D hard to call. V dropped 10 bases and J dropped 5 bases, with 10 bases sitting between them. The CDR3 is 11 residues long. The V gene's germline CDR1 is ENHRY and CDR2 SYGVKD. CDR3 loop: CATRTGDTQYF. In DNA form, the CDR3 reads TGTGCCACCCGGACGGGAGATACGCAGTATTTT.

The rearrangement joins TRBV7-9 to TRBJ2-3, with TRBD2 identical over 9 bases. Germline V gene data show CDR1 as SEHNR and CDR2 as FQNEAQ (reference sequence). The CDR3 totals 13 residues. V lost 1 base to trimming and J lost 9 bases; unmatched junction nucleotides: 2. The DNA for the CDR3 is TGTGCCAGCAGCTTAGGGCTAGCGGGGACGCAGTATTTT. Translation gives CASSLGLAGTQYF.

The chain joins TRBV12-3 or TRBV12-4 to TRBJ2-5; no definite D call. CDR3 length equals 12 residues. V shed 6 bases and J shed 0 bases, with 5 bases lying between them. CDR3 nucleotide sequence: TGTGCCAGCAGAACCTACCAAGAGACCCAGTACTTC. This codes for CASRTYQETQYF.

This clonotype has more than one count but fewer than ten. The chain couples TRBV4-2 to TRBJ2-3; D could derive from TRBD1 or TRBD2 (5 bases each). CDR1 and CDR2 (germline): LGHNA, YNFKEQ. Trimming left V 1 base short and J 4 bases short, with 15 bases between. The CDR3 covers 16 residues. CDR3 sequence (DNA): TGTGCCAGCAGCCAAGGGTCGGGGCCAGTCGCAGATACGCAGTATTTT. Translated: CASSQGSGPVADTQYF.

This clonotype was detected only once. DNA of the CDR3: TGTGCCAGCAAGACACCGCGGACGGAGCCACAACATATTAATGAAAAACTGTTTTTT. Encoded protein: CASKTPRTEPQHINEKLFF. The chain has TRBV6-2 or TRBV6-3 and TRBJ1-4; D not resolved. Germline V lookup: CDR1 MNHEY, CDR2 SVGEGT. Trimming took 7 bases from V and 4 from J, leaving 28 bases between them. CDR3 size: 19 residues.

This chain links TRBV29-1 with TRBJ2-5; tentatively, D is TRBD1 (6 bases). Germline V gene sequence: CDR1 SQVTM, CDR2 ANQGSEA. V was pared by 6 bases and J by 1 base, with 9 bases between. The CDR3 length is 12 residues. The CDR3 DNA sequence: TGCAGCGTCCGGACAGCCCAAGAGACCCAGTACTTC. Amino acids: CSVRTAQETQYF.

The V and J genes are TRBV5-1 and TRBJ1-2; 9 bases align to TRBD1. The V gene's germline CDR1 is SGHRS and CDR2 YFSETQ. The CDR3 is 15 residues long. V was pared by 4 bases and J by 4 bases, with 8 bases of the junction left unmatched. The CDR3 loop reads CASSTTGTGSYGYTF. CDR3 DNA: TGCGCCAGCAGCACCACAGGGACAGGGAGCTATGGCTACACCTTC.

This clonotype appeared a few times. This rearrangement joins TRBV2 to TRBJ2-5; no clear D. Trimming left V 6 bases short and J 2 bases short, with 13 bases between. Germline V gives CDR1 SNHLY, CDR2 FYNNEI. The length of the CDR3 is 14 residues. CDR3 residues: CASRATSKQETQYF. CDR3 nucleotide sequence: TGTGCCAGCAGGGCCACGTCCAAACAAGAGACCCAGTACTTC.

The CDR3 region is CRAGTATYEQYF. The DNA for the CDR3 is TGCAGGGCAGGGACCGCGACCTACGAGCAGTACTTC. The chain has TRBV20-1 and TRBJ2-7, with D perhaps matching TRBD1 or TRBD2 (5 bases each). The CDR3 is made up of 12 amino acids. Germline CDR1 DFQATT, CDR2 SNEGSKA (reference sequence).

This clonotype showed up just a few times. This chain joins TRBV24-1 and TRBJ2-3; no firm D call. This CDR3 is built from 14 residues. Trimming cost V 3 bases and J 3 bases, with 9 bases left between them. CDR1 KGHDR and CDR2 SFDVKD come from the germline V gene. The DNA of the CDR3 is TGTGCCACCAGTGATCCCCTCAGTACAGATACGCAGTATTTT. This encodes CATSDPLSTDTQYF.

This clonotype was seen only a few times. The V call is TRBV10-3, the J call TRBJ1-1; tentative D call: TRBD1 (5 bases). The germline V gene encodes CDR1 ENHRY and CDR2 SYGVKD. CDR3 length equals 13 residues. Trimming removed 3 bases from V and 8 bases from J, with 13 bases in between. CDR3 nucleotides: TGTGCCATCAGTGATACAGGATCAAGCGAAGCTTTCTTT. Translation: CAISDTGSSEAFF.

This clonotype came up a few times. The chain combines TRBV5-1 with TRBJ2-2; 8 bases align to TRBD1. CDR3 length: 15 residues. Per germline, CDR1 SGHRS and CDR2 YFSETQ. The V segment lost 6 bases and the J segment 1 base; nucleotides outside the gene matches: 5. The CDR3 DNA follows: TGCGCCAGCACCTCAGACAGGGGGAACACCGGGGAGCTGTTTTTT. As protein: CASTSDRGNTGELFF.

Remarks on this clonotype: The CDR3 does not close with the conserved phenylalanine or tryptophan, likely indicating a read error. The chain carries TRBV5-5 and TRBJ1-5, with a weak D call TRBD1 (5 bases). The V gene lost 4 bases and the J gene lost 8 bases, with 19 bases spanning the gap. The CDR3 consists of 15 residues. Germline values: CDR1 SGHKS, CDR2 YYEKEE (reference sequence). The CDR3 loop is CASSATGAQGKPQHI. The CDR3 DNA is TGTGCCAGCAGCGCCACCGGGGCCCAGGGAAAGCCCCAGCATATT.

This clonotype came up a few times. The CDR3 is CASSESGSPLHF. The CDR3 bases are TGTGCCAGCAGTGAATCAGGGTCACCCCTCCACTTT. The gene calls are TRBV6-1 and TRBJ1-6; tentatively, D is TRBD1 (5 bases). From germline, CDR1 is MNHNS and CDR2 SASEGT. The CDR3 is made up of 12 amino acids. The ends were cut back, 2 bases at V and 10 bases at J, with 6 bases in the middle.

V usage is TRBV5-1 and J usage is TRBJ2-3; D perhaps matches TRBD1 (5 bases). The CDR3 totals 13 residues. V lost 3 bases, J lost 2 bases, and 7 bases lay in between. Germline V lookup: CDR1 SGHRS, CDR2 YFSETQ. DNA of the CDR3: TGCGCCAGCAGCTCGGACAACACAGATACGCAGTATTTT. It specifies CASSSDNTDTQYF.

This clonotype was detected a few times. The rearrangement uses TRBV2 and TRBJ2-5; TRBD2 agrees at 13 bases. V lost 3 bases, J lost 5 bases, and 15 bases stayed unmatched. Germline loops: CDR1 SNHLY, CDR2 FYNNEI. This CDR3 spans 19 amino acids. The CDR3 protein is CASSDTSGLAGVRRETQYF. The CDR3 nucleotides read TGTGCCAGCAGTGACACCAGCGGACTAGCGGGGGTCAGGAGGGAGACCCAGTACTTC.